This TCR beta chain was identified during a study of T cells after yellow fever vaccination. The study, taken as a whole, reports: Shared CD4/CD8 clonotypes were a small share, likely from convergent recombination. Subsequent to the booster, the majority of primary-vaccination clones reappeared (around 96% CD4, around 90% CD8).

This clonotype was seen ten or more times. Each CDR3 protein gets one entry after TCRdb re-called the 5' RACE reads with MiXCR. The table has roughly 15,000 distinct CDR3 sequences, roughly 3.7% seen once; the top ten hold 0.4%. The CDR3 extends over 15 amino acids. V shed 5 bases, J shed 5 bases, and the junction held 7 bases outside the gene matches. Per germline, CDR1 SGHRS and CDR2 YFSETQ. The TCR comes from a man aged 30 to 45 who received the YFV17D yellow fever vaccine. V is TRBV5-1 and J is TRBJ2-3, with 11 bases aligning to TRBD1. The specimen was PBMCs, either bulk or a sorted T-cell subset (CD4+, CD8+, memory, or dextramer-sorted; not recorded which), collected 15 days after the yellow fever booster vaccination. The CDR3 loop reads CASRPLGTGGDTQYF. The CDR3 DNA sequence: TGCGCCAGCAGGCCCCTCGGGACAGGGGGAGATACGCAGTATTTT.